This T cell receptor (beta chain) was captured by sequencing in a study of blood T cell repertoires in COVID-19. The wider study: Acute-phase and convalescent COVID-19 samples originated in the United States, Italy and Spain.

Generated by immunoSEQ multiplex PCR, the TCRdb table keeps only in-frame clones and is missing some. This sample has around 230,000 clones; roughly 88% occur once, and the top ten carry roughly 3.4%. This clone appeared once. Participants reported their clinical history, and cohort assignment relied on those reports. Trimming cost V 11 bases and J 8 bases, with 18 bases left between them. In germline, CDR1 is SNHLY, CDR2 FYNNEI. The CDR3 loop spans 12 amino acids. Sequencing input: PBMCs or T cells enriched from blood (not recorded which). This clonotype was sampled from a woman aged 40 to 49 with acute COVID-19. The chain carries TRBV2 and TRBJ1-2; possibly TRBD1 for D (5 bases). CDR3 region: CAGTEDIRGYTF. The CDR3 DNA reads TGTGCCGGTACAGAGGACATACGGGGCTACACCTTC.